These 15 T cell receptor beta chains were all obtained from the same sample, sequenced in a study of blood T cell repertoires in COVID-19. The table came from immunoSEQ multiplex PCR; TCRdb's copy has only in-frame clones and leaves some out. This sample has about 330,000 clones, with over 70% found just once. What was sequenced was PBMCs or T cells enriched from blood (not recorded which). The origin of the receptors is a man aged 25 to 40 who had recovered from COVID-19.

The chain is built from TRBV14 and TRBJ1-6; a weak D match, TRBD1 (5 bases). CDR3 length: 15 amino acids. Trimming shortened V by 4 bases and J by 8 bases, and 15 bases separated the two germline ends. The V gene's germline CDR1 is SGHDN and CDR2 FVKESK. The CDR3 sequence is CASSPQAAGYSPLHF. Here the CDR3 DNA reads TGTGCCAGCAGCCCACAGGCGGCTGGATATTCACCCCTCCACTTT.

In DNA form, the CDR3 reads TGTGCCAGTAGTACCTTTGGACAGTTATTCTCTGGAAACACCATATATTTT. Translation gives CASSTFGQLFSGNTIYF. The rearrangement links TRBV19 to TRBJ1-3; weak D call: TRBD1 (6 bases). Trimming removed 4 bases from V and 0 bases from J, with 16 bases in between. Germline CDR1 reads LNHDA; CDR2 reads SQIVND (reference sequence). This CDR3 spans 17 amino acids.

This clone was detected only a few times. V usage is TRBV24-1 and J usage is TRBJ1-2, with 7 bases identical to TRBD1. Germline CDR1 is KGHDR and CDR2 is SFDVKD. Trimming cost V 3 bases and J 3 bases; bases outside gene matches: 0. The CDR3 extends over 13 amino acids. The CDR3 loop reads CATSDGQDYGYTF. The CDR3 DNA is TGTGCCACCAGTGATGGACAGGACTATGGCTACACCTTC.

This clone has only one observation. This chain uses TRBV5-4 with TRBJ2-7; no firm D call. Germline CDR1 reads SGHNT; CDR2 reads YYREEE (reference sequence). Trimming took 0 bases from V and 0 from J, leaving 7 bases between them. This CDR3 contains 14 residues. In nucleotides, the CDR3 is TGTGCCAGCAGCTTGGACGCCGGCTCCTACGAGCAGTACTTC. Translation: CASSLDAGSYEQYF.

The table lists this clone with a count of one. The chain joins TRBV28 to TRBJ1-2; 10 positions match TRBD1. Looked up from germline, CDR1 is MDHEN and CDR2 is SYDVKM. V lost 3 bases, J lost 3 bases, and 10 bases stayed unmatched. The CDR3 length is 17 residues. CDR3 DNA: TGTGCCAGCAGTTTTCCTTCGGCCGGGACAGGGGACTATGGCTACACCTTC. Protein product: CASSFPSAGTGDYGYTF.

The V gene is TRBV2, the J gene TRBJ1-1; no reliable D call. CDR1 SNHLY and CDR2 FYNNEI come from the germline V gene. CDR3 length equals 13 residues. Trimming removed 5 bases from V and 0 bases from J, with 7 bases in between. The CDR3: CASSTVMNTEAFF. In DNA, the CDR3 is TGTGCCAGCAGTACGGTTATGAACACTGAAGCTTTCTTT.

This rearrangement joins TRBV30 to TRBJ1-2; D gene uncertain. Germline assignment: CDR1 GTSNPN and CDR2 SVGIG (reference sequence). The CDR3 is 14 amino acids. Trimming pared 0 bases from V and 10 bases from J, leaving 18 bases between. The CDR3 region has the DNA TGTGCCTGGAGTGTGTACTATGGAATGTGGATCTACACCTTC. Its translation: CAWSVYYGMWIYTF.

The chain carries TRBV5-4 and TRBJ1-2; TRBD1 matches at 7 bases. The CDR3 covers 16 residues. The V segment lost 3 bases and the J segment 4 bases; nucleotides outside the gene matches: 12. Germline CDR1 SGHNT, CDR2 YYREEE (reference sequence). The CDR3 region has the DNA TGTGCCAGCAGCTGGGCGTCAGGACAGGCCACCTATGGCTACACCTTC. Protein sequence: CASSWASGQATYGYTF.

This clone was counted once. This chain connects TRBV5-6 to TRBJ2-7; 8 nucleotides match TRBD2. The V gene's germline CDR1 is SGHDT and CDR2 YYEEEE. There are 15 residues in the CDR3. The V gene end was trimmed by 4 bases and the J gene end by 2 bases; junction bases not matched to a gene: 8. The CDR3 nucleotides read TGTGCCAGCAGCGGCCCCGGGGGGGTGACCTACGAGCAGTACTTC. This encodes CASSGPGGVTYEQYF.

The chain employs TRBV5-4 and TRBJ1-2; TRBD1 matches at 9 bases. The J segment lost 4 bases and the V segment lost 1 base, leaving 11 bases of the junction unmatched. CDR1 SGHNT and CDR2 YYREEE come from the germline V gene (reference sequence). The CDR3 spans 17 residues. Here the CDR3 reads CASSLLGLTGGGYGYTF. The CDR3 DNA reads as TGTGCCAGCAGCTTGTTGGGGTTAACAGGGGGCGGCTATGGCTACACCTTC.

The chain employs TRBV6-5 and TRBJ1-5; TRBD1 is a possible D gene (6 bases). V was clipped by 4 bases and J by 2 bases, with 15 bases between them. The CDR3 spans 16 residues. Germline V gives CDR1 MNHEY, CDR2 SVGAGI. The CDR3 reads CASSSTGSLGNQPQHF. The DNA for the CDR3 is TGTGCCAGCAGTTCCACAGGGAGCCTTGGCAATCAGCCCCAGCATTTT.

This sequence joins TRBV9 and TRBJ2-4, with 7 nucleotides matching TRBD2. This CDR3 is built from 15 residues. Unmatched junction bases numbered 2, after V lost 2 bases and J lost 0 bases. Germline loops: CDR1 SGDLS, CDR2 YYNGEE. The DNA for the CDR3 is TGTGCCAGCAGCGTCGCGGGGGTAGCCAAAAACATTCAGTACTTC. Translation gives CASSVAGVAKNIQYF.

CDR3 coding DNA: TGTGCCACCAGCCGCGAAGGGGACAGGGAAGAAGCTTTCTTT. Translated, it gives CATSREGDREEAFF. V is TRBV15 and J is TRBJ1-1; 9 positions agree with TRBD1. Germline CDR1 is LNHNV and CDR2 is YYDKDF (reference sequence). The ends lost 5 bases at V and 8 bases at J; junction bases unmatched: 9. This CDR3 is 14 amino acids long.

This chain links TRBV28 with TRBJ2-1, with D maybe TRBD1 (6 bases). Trimming cost V 3 bases and J 4 bases, with 13 bases left between them. The CDR3 contains 15 residues. Germline CDR1 and CDR2: MDHEN and SYDVKM. CDR3 sequence (DNA): TGTGCCAGCAGTTTGGTTGGCAGGGGTTACAATGAGCAGTTCTTC. It translates to CASSLVGRGYNEQFF. The whole variable domain, filled in from reference TRBV28 and TRBJ2-1, reads DVKVTQSSRYLVKRTGEKVFLECVQDMDHENMFWYRQDPGLGLRLIYFSYDVKMKEKGDIPEGYSVSREKKERFSLILESASTNQTSMYLCASSLVGRGYNEQFFGPGTRLTVL.

The rearrangement links TRBV28 to TRBJ2-5; tentatively, D is TRBD1 (5 bases). Germline CDR1 is MDHEN and CDR2 is SYDVKM. Trimming removed 3 bases from V and 4 bases from J, with 12 bases in between. CDR3 length: 14 residues. DNA for the CDR3: TGTGCCAGCAGTTTTGCAGGGTCAGGAGAGACCCAGTACTTC. Encoded protein: CASSFAGSGETQYF.